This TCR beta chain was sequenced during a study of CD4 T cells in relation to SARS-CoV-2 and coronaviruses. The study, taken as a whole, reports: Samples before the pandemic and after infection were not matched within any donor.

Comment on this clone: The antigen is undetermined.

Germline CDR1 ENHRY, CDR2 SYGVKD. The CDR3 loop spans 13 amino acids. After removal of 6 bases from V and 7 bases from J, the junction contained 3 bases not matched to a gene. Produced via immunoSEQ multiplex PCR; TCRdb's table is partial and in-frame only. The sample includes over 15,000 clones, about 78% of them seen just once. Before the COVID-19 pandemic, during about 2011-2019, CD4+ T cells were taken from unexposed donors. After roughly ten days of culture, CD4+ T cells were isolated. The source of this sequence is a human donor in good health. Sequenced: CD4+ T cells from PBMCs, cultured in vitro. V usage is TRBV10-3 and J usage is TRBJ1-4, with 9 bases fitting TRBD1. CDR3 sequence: CAIRGQGSEKLFF. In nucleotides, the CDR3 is TGTGCCATCAGGGGACAGGGAAGTGAAAAACTGTTTTTT.